The source of this T cell receptor beta chain is a study of cytomegalovirus exposure and HLA in healthy donors. Study-wide findings and caveats: Being indistinguishable, some V segments were excluded, TRBV6-2 and TRBV6-3 among them.

The PCR had 60 Vbeta and 13 Jbeta primers. TCRdb's copy holds only in-frame clones and misses some; the assay was immunoSEQ multiplex PCR. The table includes approximately 280,000 clones, 86% detected once. Germline CDR1 reads SSHAT; CDR2 reads FNYEAQ (reference sequence). CDR3 length: 16 residues. This clone was detected ten times or more. Its matching antigen is unknown. At one end, the junction sequence differs from germline, possibly due to a read error. Sequencing used PBMCs. The chain links TRBV7-7 to TRBJ2-3, with 9 bases identical to TRBD2. This receptor was obtained from a man in his forties in good health and CMV-seropositive. The CDR3 loop reads CASSFVRAGGTDTQYF. The CDR3 DNA sequence: TGTGCTAGCAGCTTTGTGAGAGCGGGAGGAACAGATACGCAGTATTTT.